The table lists the clone carrying this T cell receptor (beta chain) with a few counts. Its antigen remains unknown. Clones were sequenced by immunoSEQ multiplex PCR, and TCRdb holds only the in-frame ones, with some missing. The sample has more than 95,000 clones; approximately 91% are singletons. This specimen belongs to a study of cytomegalovirus exposure and HLA in healthy donors. The study's findings and limits: Confirmation in vitro established that a few CMV-associated chains were specific for CMV antigens. The tendency of first-cohort TCR clusters to co-occur in the 90 to 150 validation repertoires was the finding of a later analysis. Reported results showed that the classifier diagnosed cytomegalovirus status with high specificity and sensitivity. There were some public TCRs occurring in many donors, but most TCR sequences were rare.

V lost 0 bases, J lost 7 bases, and 7 bases lay in between. Germline assignment: CDR1 SNHLY and CDR2 FYNNEI. This CDR3 contains 12 residues. This clonotype originated in a woman aged 18-29 years in good health and CMV-seronegative. V usage is TRBV2 and J usage is TRBJ2-7, with D unclear. The specimen sequenced was PBMCs. CDR3 bases: TGTGCCAGCAGTGAAGCTAGCCGGGAGCAGTACTTC. Translation gives CASSEASREQYF.